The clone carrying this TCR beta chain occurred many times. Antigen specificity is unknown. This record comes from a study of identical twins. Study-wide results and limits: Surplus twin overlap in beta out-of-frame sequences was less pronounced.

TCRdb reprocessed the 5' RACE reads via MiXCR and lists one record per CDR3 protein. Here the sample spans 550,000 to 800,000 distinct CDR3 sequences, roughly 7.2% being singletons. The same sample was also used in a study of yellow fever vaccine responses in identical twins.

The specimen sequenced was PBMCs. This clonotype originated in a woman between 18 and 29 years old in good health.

Here the CDR3 reads CASSRVGQGGNIQYF. The CDR3 DNA sequence: TGTGCCAGCAGCCGAGTGGGACAGGGAGGCAACATTCAGTACTTC. The chain couples TRBV5-5 to TRBJ2-4; 9 nucleotides align to TRBD1. The CDR3 runs 15 residues. Germline CDR1 reads SGHKS; CDR2 reads YYEKEE (reference sequence). J was trimmed by 7 bases and V by 4 bases; bases with no gene match: 9.